These T cell receptor beta chains were read from a single sample in a study of OX40 agonist ivuxolimab in advanced cancers. The table came from immunoSEQ multiplex PCR; TCRdb's copy has only in-frame clones and leaves some out. The table shows about 35,000 clones, with under 85% occurring only once. The sample here was CD4+ or CD8+ T cells sorted from blood, taken in a trial of the OX40 agonist ivuxolimab. The receptor source for this set is an adult with an advanced solid tumor such as melanoma, head and neck, liver or kidney cancer. CDR3s include the opening cysteine and the closing phenylalanine or tryptophan. The order of the fields is D gene, J gene, clone size, V gene, CDR3 DNA, CDR3 protein. A D gene is named only where the DNA matches it firmly. Rows give clone size only sometimes, using once, few, many, or a class for an expanded clone.

>TRBD1|TRBJ2-3|.|TRBV6-5
TGTGCCAGCAGACGACAGGGAACAGATACGCAGTATTTT
CASRRQGTDTQYF
>.|TRBJ2-7|.|TRBV6-6
TGTGCCAGCAGTTTCAACCCGGGCGAGCAGTACTTC
CASSFNPGEQYF
>.|TRBJ1-1|.|TRBV13
TGTGCCAGCACGGCCCGTGCGTACCCGACAGCGAACACTGAAGCTTTCTTT
CASTARAYPTANTEAFF
>.|TRBJ2-3|.|TRBV5-1
TGCGCCAGCAGCTTGAGCGGAAGCACAGATACGCAGTATTTT
CASSLSGSTDTQYF
>.|TRBJ1-5|.|TRBV2
TGTGCCAGCACCCTCCGAGGTCATAGCAATCAGCCCCAGCATTTT
CASTLRGHSNQPQHF
>TRBD1|TRBJ1-5|.|TRBV28
TGTGCCAGCGGACCAAACAGGGGGATTAGCAATCAGCCCCAGCATTTT
CASGPNRGISNQPQHF
>TRBD1|TRBJ1-5|once|TRBV6-6
TGTGCCAGCACCGGGACAGGGGGGGATCAGCCCCAGCATTTT
CASTGTGGDQPQHF
>.|TRBJ2-1|few|TRBV10-1
TGCGCCAGCAGTGAGCGAGGCAGAGAGCAGTTCTTC
CASSERGREQFF
>.|TRBJ1-4|.|TRBV5-1
TGCGCCAGCAGCTTATACACGGCTAATGAAAAACTGTTTTTT
CASSLYTANEKLFF
>TRBD2|TRBJ2-7|.|TRBV2
TGTGCCAGCACACGGGGGCCTAGCGGGAACTACGAGCAGTACTTC
CASTRGPSGNYEQYF
>.|TRBJ2-6|once|TRBV18
TGTGCCAGCTCCCCCGAAGGCTCTGGGGCCAACGTCCTGACTTTC
CASSPEGSGANVLTF
>.|TRBJ1-2|.|TRBV5-1
TGCGCCAGCAGCTTGGGGAGGGACTATGGCTACACCTTC
CASSLGRDYGYTF
>.|TRBJ1-5|once|TRBV28
TGTGCCAGCAGAAACTACCCGGACAGCCTTAGCAATCAGCCCCAGCATTTT
CASRNYPDSLSNQPQHF
>.|TRBJ1-1|.|TRBV27
TGTGCCAGCAGGCTCATCCGGGACAATCCCGAAGCTTTCTTT
CASRLIRDNPEAFF
>TRBD1|TRBJ2-7|.|TRBV29-1
TGCAGCGTTGAGTTCGCGCGACAGGGGATCACCGAGCAGTACTTC
CSVEFARQGITEQYF
>.|TRBJ2-5|.|TRBV7-9
TGTGCCAGCAGCTTATATAGGTCTACAAGGAAGGAGACCCAGTACTTC
CASSLYRSTRKETQYF
>.|TRBJ2-7|.|TRBV6-5
TGTGCCAGCGGGGAAGGGGCCCCCTACGAGCAGTACTTC
CASGEGAPYEQYF
>TRBD2|TRBJ2-7|.|TRBV5-1
TGCGCCAGCAGGTCCCTCCCTAGCGGGGGCTACGAGCAGTACTTC
CASRSLPSGGYEQYF
>TRBD1|TRBJ2-4|.|TRBV30
TGTGCCTGGACCTCGAGTGGACAGGCGGTCCGGAACATTCAGTACTTC
CAWTSSGQAVRNIQYF
>.|TRBJ1-2|.|TRBV7-6
TGTGCCAGCAGCCCCCGGGGGTCTGACGGCTACACCTTC
CASSPRGSDGYTF
>.|TRBJ2-7|.|TRBV21-1
TGTGCCAGCAGCAAACCTCCCATACCCTCCTACGAGCAGTACTTC
CASSKPPIPSYEQYF
>.|TRBJ1-4|.|TRBV4-2
TGTGCCAGCAGCCACCCCGGCGCAGGGTATGAAAAACTGTTTTTT
CASSHPGAGYEKLFF
>.|TRBJ1-1|once|TRBV5-6
TGTGCCAGCAGCTTCGGGACACTTTACACTGAAGCTTTCTTT
CASSFGTLYTEAFF
>TRBD1|TRBJ2-5|once|TRBV28
TGTGCCAGCAGTCTCTCCCCACTGCCAGGGGGCGGGACCCAGTACTTC
CASSLSPLPGGGTQYF